This TCR beta chain was documented in a study of human T cells and chemical hapten exposure. Turning to the study itself: Chiefly women, the patients showed alopecia areata, totalis or universalis.

General study results and limits: Once DPC sensitization occurred, TCRs above 1 in 1000 frequency showed no change.

Time point: patch test 2, 6 weeks after DPC sensitization. Treatment noted: therapeutic diphenylcyclopropenone sensitization with weekly scalp DPC. Per the germline V gene, CDR1 is SEHNR and CDR2 is FQNEAQ (reference sequence). Deletions cut 5 bases from V and 9 bases from J, with 11 bases between. CDR3 length: 12 residues. The table lists this clonotype with many counts. Its target is unknown. TCRdb re-called the RACE reads through MiXCR, storing one row per CDR3 protein. The data show 35,000 to 45,000 distinct CDR3 sequences, 8.5% to 10% seen once. This sample comprised whole blood, obtained in connection with sensitization to the hapten diphenylcyclopropenone (DPC). The sequence derives from a woman aged 35 to 49 with alopecia areata. Some clones in this sample may be carry-over from other donors' samples. V gene TRBV7-9 combines with J gene TRBJ2-1; no definite D call. CDR3 bases: TGTGCCAGCAGCACGCGAGGTTTTGAGCAGTTCTTC. Translating gives CASSTRGFEQFF.